This T cell receptor (beta chain) comes out of a study of Ad26.COV2.S vaccination and SARS-CoV-2 variants. Study at large: The authors gave Ad26.COV2.S intramuscularly, either once or twice 56 days apart.

Treatment noted: roughly 20 received Ad26.COV2.S at low or high dose, single or two shots; five or six received placebo; per-sample allocation not given. Sampling was done on day 63 after the first vaccine or placebo injection. Based in Boston, the donor was an adult of 18-55 years. In the vaccine, an Ad26 vector expressed the SARS-CoV-2 spike of the Wuhan strain. Trimming took off 0 bases at V and 4 bases at J, with 12 bases between the two ends. The germline V gene encodes CDR1 SGHNT and CDR2 YYREEE (reference sequence). This CDR3 contains 15 residues. Profiled with immunoSEQ multiplex PCR; TCRdb holds only in-frame clones, not every one. The table records under 550,000 clones, 75% to 95% of them present only once.

This sample comprised peripheral blood, obtained in a trial of Ad26.COV2.S vaccine versus placebo. The origin of this receptor is a person between 18 and 59 years old who received the Ad26.COV2.S COVID-19 vaccine or a placebo. This sequence joins TRBV5-4 and TRBJ2-3; D remains ambiguous. The CDR3 bases are TGTGCCAGCAGCTTGGAATTAACTGGGTCAGATACGCAGTATTTT. This translates into CASSLELTGSDTQYF.